The present entry profiles one TCR beta chain with its context. What it binds is not known. This sample was taken from a study of response to subunit inactivated influenza vaccine. Points from the study as a whole: T cells newly recruited by each seasonal influenza vaccination are few, the authors suggested.

The CDR3 covers 13 residues. Germline CDR1 SGHKS, CDR2 YYEKEE (reference sequence). V shed 5 bases and J shed 6 bases, with 15 bases lying between them. In TCRdb, the RT-PCR reads were re-called with MiXCR into one record per CDR3 protein. This table holds 450,000 to 600,000 distinct CDR3 sequences, approximately 7.6% found once. Material: PBMCs from blood, obtained around 2 years after vaccination. This receptor was obtained from a man aged 50-75 years who received an inactivated influenza vaccine. V gene TRBV5-5 combines with J gene TRBJ2-7, with a weak D call TRBD2 (5 bases). The CDR3 sequence is CASSYGRASEQYF. CDR3 DNA sequence: TGTGCCAGCAGTTACGGGCGGGCATCCGAGCAGTACTTC.